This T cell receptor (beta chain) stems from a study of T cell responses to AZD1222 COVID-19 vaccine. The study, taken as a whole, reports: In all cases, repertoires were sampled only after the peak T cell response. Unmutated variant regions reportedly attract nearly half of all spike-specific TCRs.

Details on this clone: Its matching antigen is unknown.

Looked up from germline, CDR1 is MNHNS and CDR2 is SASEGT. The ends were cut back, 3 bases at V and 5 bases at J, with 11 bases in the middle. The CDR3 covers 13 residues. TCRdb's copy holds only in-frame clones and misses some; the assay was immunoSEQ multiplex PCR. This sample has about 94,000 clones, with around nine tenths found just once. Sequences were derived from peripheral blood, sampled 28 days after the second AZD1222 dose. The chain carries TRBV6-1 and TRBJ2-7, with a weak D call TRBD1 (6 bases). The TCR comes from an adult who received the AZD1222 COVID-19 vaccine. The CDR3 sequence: CASSDGTLNEQYF. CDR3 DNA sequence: TGTGCCAGCAGTGATGGGACACTCAACGAGCAGTACTTC.